These 30 T cell receptor beta chains share one sample of origin, sequenced in a study of OX40 agonist ivuxolimab in advanced cancers. Some clones are missing from TCRdb's copy, which holds only in-frame ones; the method was immunoSEQ multiplex PCR. The data contain 70,000 to 95,000 clones, roughly 90% of them singletons. Sequences were derived from CD4+ or CD8+ T cells sorted from blood, sampled in a trial of the OX40 agonist ivuxolimab. These TCRs come from an adult with an advanced solid tumor such as melanoma, head and neck, liver or kidney cancer.

The chain is built from TRBV27 and TRBJ1-2; 9 positions agree with TRBD1. Germline assignment: CDR1 MNHEY and CDR2 SMNVEV (reference sequence). The junction had 6 bases not matched to a gene; V was cut back by 2 bases and J by 2 bases. The CDR3 consists of 16 residues. This chain's CDR3 is CASSLVGQGPNYGYTF. The CDR3 DNA is TGTGCCAGCAGTTTAGTAGGACAGGGGCCCAACTATGGCTACACCTTC.

The chain couples TRBV6-5 to TRBJ2-7; the D is unclear. Trimming cost V 8 bases and J 6 bases, with 17 bases left between them. Germline CDR1 and CDR2: MNHEY and SVGAGI. This CDR3 has 13 amino acids. CDR3 coding DNA: TGTGCCAGCTCCCGGCGGTGGACCCCCGAGCAGTACTTC. This encodes CASSRRWTPEQYF.

This rearrangement joins TRBV19 to TRBJ2-3; D unclear. The germline V gene has CDR1 LNHDA and CDR2 SQIVND (reference sequence). Trimming took off 2 bases at V and 2 bases at J, with 11 bases between the two ends. The CDR3 has 15 residues. The DNA for the CDR3 is TGTGCCAGTAGTATACGAAGGACCCACACAGATACGCAGTATTTT. This gives the protein CASSIRRTHTDTQYF.

This CDR3 reads CASSLYPGQTFEQYF. The DNA for the CDR3 is TGTGCCAGCAGTTTATACCCGGGACAGACATTTGAGCAGTACTTC. The gene calls are TRBV28 and TRBJ2-7; 7 bases agree with TRBD1. With V trimmed by 1 base and J by 7 bases, 10 bases remained unmatched. CDR1 and CDR2 (germline): MDHEN, SYDVKM. The CDR3 extends over 15 amino acids. The whole variable domain, remainder taken from reference TRBV28 and TRBJ2-7, is DVKVTQSSRYLVKRTGEKVFLECVQDMDHENMFWYRQDPGLGLRLIYFSYDVKMKEKGDIPEGYSVSREKKERFSLILESASTNQTSMYLCASSLYPGQTFEQYFGPGTRLTVT.

J is TRBJ1-1 and V is TRBV9; D is perhaps TRBD1 (6 bases). CDR1 is SGDLS, CDR2 YYNGEE, per germline. The CDR3 is 16 residues long. The V end lost 2 bases, the J end lost 7 bases, and 21 bases lay between the germline ends. This chain's CDR3 is CASSVTPGRGEGEAFF. The CDR3 DNA reads as TGTGCCAGCAGCGTTACTCCGGGGAGGGGGGAAGGTGAAGCTTTCTTT. Together with reference TRBV9 and TRBJ1-1, the CDR3 gives the full variable domain: DSGVTQTPKHLITATGQRVTLRCSPRSGDLSVYWYQQSLDQGLQFLIQYYNGEERAKGNILERFSAQQFPDLHSELNLSSLELGDSALYFCASSVTPGRGEGEAFFGQGTRLTVV.

The chain couples TRBV19 to TRBJ2-5, with D perhaps matching TRBD1 (5 bases). The germline V gene encodes CDR1 LNHDA and CDR2 SQIVND (reference sequence). The CDR3 sequence is 16 residues long. V shed 1 base and J shed 0 bases, with 12 bases lying between them. CDR3 nucleotides: TGTGCCAGTAGTATAGGGGGCTTTGTGTACCAAGAGACCCAGTACTTC. Protein sequence: CASSIGGFVYQETQYF. The variable domain in full, completed from reference TRBV19 and TRBJ2-5, reads DGGITQSPKYLFRKEGQNVTLSCEQNLNHDAMYWYRQDPGQGLRLIYYSQIVNDFQKGDIAEGYSVSREKKESFPLTVTSAQKNPTAFYLCASSIGGFVYQETQYFGPGTRLLVL.

The CDR3 sequence: CASSLGLSYEQYF. The CDR3 nucleotides are TGTGCCAGCAGTTTGGGTCTCTCCTACGAGCAGTACTTC. This chain links TRBV28 with TRBJ2-7; no definite D call. The CDR3 length is 13 residues. Trimming took off 3 bases at V and 0 bases at J, with 6 bases between the two ends. The germline V gene has CDR1 MDHEN and CDR2 SYDVKM.

The chain carries TRBV28 and TRBJ1-4; perhaps TRBD1 as D (5 bases). V was clipped by 5 bases and J by 6 bases, with 13 bases between them. The CDR3 has 14 residues. Germline lookup yields CDR1 MDHEN and CDR2 SYDVKM. CDR3: CASSPAGGDEKLFF. The CDR3 bases are TGTGCCAGCAGTCCGGCCGGAGGGGATGAAAAACTGTTTTTT.

The V and J genes are TRBV7-9 and TRBJ2-5; perhaps D is TRBD1 or TRBD2 (5 bases each). The CDR3 spans 13 residues. The ends were cut back, 4 bases at V and 3 bases at J, with 9 bases in the middle. Germline CDR1 and CDR2: SEHNR and FQNEAQ (reference sequence). The CDR3 nucleotides are TGTGCCAGCAGCTCCAGGGAGAAAGAGACCCAGTACTTC. It specifies CASSSREKETQYF.

This rearrangement joins TRBV2 to TRBJ2-3; D is possibly TRBD2 (6 bases). The V gene's germline CDR1 is SNHLY and CDR2 FYNNEI. V lost 6 bases to trimming and J lost 7 bases, with 23 bases between them. The CDR3 loop spans 16 amino acids. The chain's CDR3 is CASSSSRGTGVHTQYF. In DNA, the CDR3 is TGTGCCAGCAGCTCCTCACGCGGGACTGGCGTACATACGCAGTATTTT.

This sequence joins TRBV18 and TRBJ2-1; 9 bases match TRBD2. Trimming at V came to 4 bases and at J to 8 bases, leaving 12 bases not matched to a gene. Germline assignment: CDR1 KGHSH and CDR2 LQKENI. CDR3 length equals 16 residues. CDR3 DNA: TGTGCCAGCTCACTTATAAGACTAGCGGATCCGCATGAGCAGTTCTTC. As protein: CASSLIRLADPHEQFF.

This clone was counted between two and nine times. This sequence joins TRBV5-4 and TRBJ1-2; D is ambiguous. Trimming took 0 bases from V and 8 from J, leaving 8 bases between them. The length of the CDR3 is 12 residues. Germline V gene data show CDR1 as SGHNT and CDR2 as YYREEE (reference sequence). CDR3 in DNA: TGTGCCAGCAGCTTGGATGGGGAGGGCTACACCTTC. Residues: CASSLDGEGYTF.

The V and J genes are TRBV19 and TRBJ1-4; TRBD1 matches at 8 bases. V shed 6 bases, J shed 2 bases, and the junction held 5 bases outside the gene matches. This CDR3 spans 15 amino acids. Looked up from germline, CDR1 is LNHDA and CDR2 is SQIVND (reference sequence). In DNA form, the CDR3 reads TGTGCCAGTAGCCTTAGGGACAGGACTAATGAAAAACTGTTTTTT. It translates to CASSLRDRTNEKLFF. The complete variable domain, with remaining parts taken from reference TRBV19 and TRBJ1-4, reads DGGITQSPKYLFRKEGQNVTLSCEQNLNHDAMYWYRQDPGQGLRLIYYSQIVNDFQKGDIAEGYSVSREKKESFPLTVTSAQKNPTAFYLCASSLRDRTNEKLFFGSGTQLSVL.

In DNA form, the CDR3 reads TGTGCCTGGGGGGCGTTGGAGGGGTCCGAGCAGTACTTC. Translating gives CAWGALEGSEQYF. This sequence joins TRBV30 and TRBJ2-7; D perhaps matches TRBD2 (6 bases). Germline CDR1 is GTSNPN and CDR2 is SVGIG (reference sequence). The V gene lost 5 bases and the J gene lost 6 bases, with 17 bases spanning the gap. The CDR3 is made up of 13 amino acids.

This chain uses TRBV15 with TRBJ2-7; 8 bases match TRBD1. This CDR3 contains 15 residues. The junction had 5 bases not matched to a gene; V was cut back by 2 bases and J by 2 bases. Germline V gene data show CDR1 as LNHNV and CDR2 as YYDKDF (reference sequence). CDR3 in DNA: TGTGCCACCAGCAGAAAACGGGACAGGACCTACGAGCAGTACTTC. Translated, it gives CATSRKRDRTYEQYF.

The J gene is TRBJ1-6, the V gene TRBV30; 10 bases line up with TRBD1. Germline loops: CDR1 GTSNPN, CDR2 SVGIG (reference sequence). The length of the CDR3 is 12 residues. The CDR3 region has the DNA TGTGCGTGGGACAGGGGAAATTCACCCCTCCACTTT. Translated, it gives CAWDRGNSPLHF.

This clone was detected only once. The chain is built from TRBV18 and TRBJ2-5; D might be TRBD1 or TRBD2, each matching 5 bases. In germline, CDR1 is KGHSH, CDR2 LQKENI. Trimming shortened V by 0 bases and J by 5 bases, and 7 bases separated the two germline ends. The CDR3 sequence is 13 residues long. CDR3 loop: CASSPPGEETQYF. CDR3 coding DNA: TGTGCCAGCTCACCACCGGGGGAGGAGACCCAGTACTTC.

The chain has TRBV6-1 and TRBJ1-4, with 9 bases fitting TRBD1. The CDR3 loop spans 15 amino acids. The germline gives CDR1 MNHNS, CDR2 SASEGT. V was clipped by 7 bases and J by 5 bases; unmatched bases: 8. The CDR3 nucleotides read TGTGCCAGCAATCAACAGGGGGCGAGAAATGAAAAACTGTTTTTT. Translated: CASNQQGARNEKLFF.

This clone was seen a few times. Other nucleotide sequences in the sample specify the same CDR3. This chain uses TRBV28 with TRBJ1-5; D call uncertain. Deletions cut 4 bases from V and 0 bases from J, with 1 base between. Germline lookup yields CDR1 MDHEN and CDR2 SYDVKM. CDR3 length equals 12 residues. The CDR3 nucleotides are TGTGCCAGCAGTTATAGCAATCAGCCCCAGCATTTT. Translating it yields CASSYSNQPQHF.

The rearrangement uses TRBV28 and TRBJ1-2; D is undetermined. The CDR3 loop spans 16 amino acids. Looked up from germline, CDR1 is MDHEN and CDR2 is SYDVKM. The ends were cut back, 2 bases at V and 9 bases at J, with 22 bases in the middle. The CDR3: CASSLGGRAKTGSYTF. In DNA, the CDR3 is TGTGCCAGCAGTTTAGGTGGGAGAGCCAAAACCGGGAGCTACACCTTC.

The chain recombines TRBV14 with TRBJ2-7; 11 bases are a match to TRBD2. This CDR3 spans 15 amino acids. V gave up 4 bases and J gave up 2 bases; unmatched junction bases: 4. Looked up from germline, CDR1 is SGHDN and CDR2 is FVKESK. The CDR3 region is CASSPRLAGPYEQYF. The CDR3, as DNA: TGTGCCAGCAGCCCGCGACTAGCGGGACCCTACGAGCAGTACTTC.

The J gene is TRBJ2-3, the V gene TRBV7-9; possibly TRBD1 for D (5 bases). Germline CDR1 is SEHNR and CDR2 is FQNEAQ (reference sequence). The germline V and J ends were trimmed by 4 bases and 1 base, with 12 bases remaining between them. The CDR3 sequence is 15 residues long. CDR3 in amino acids: CASSSYTTGTDTQYF. CDR3 in DNA: TGTGCCAGCAGCTCTTATACGACAGGCACAGATACGCAGTATTTT.

A note on this clone: Other DNA sequences in the same sample also yield this CDR3. V is TRBV19 and J is TRBJ2-1; 11 bases are a match to TRBD2. Germline CDR1 is LNHDA and CDR2 is SQIVND (reference sequence). CDR3 length equals 14 residues. Trimming removed 5 bases from V and 8 bases from J; junction bases left unmatched: 5. The CDR3 here is CASSLAGGLDEQFF. The CDR3 region has the DNA TGTGCCAGTAGTTTAGCGGGAGGGCTCGATGAGCAGTTCTTC.

This chain connects TRBV28 to TRBJ2-1; no clear D gene. CDR1 is MDHEN, CDR2 SYDVKM, per germline. CDR3 length: 17 residues. V lost 5 bases and J lost 0, with 17 bases in between. The CDR3 loop is CASSTNYRSSSYNEQFF. The CDR3 nucleotides read TGTGCCAGCAGTACCAACTACCGTTCAAGCTCCTACAATGAGCAGTTCTTC. The full variable domain, completed using reference TRBV28 and TRBJ2-1, is DVKVTQSSRYLVKRTGEKVFLECVQDMDHENMFWYRQDPGLGLRLIYFSYDVKMKEKGDIPEGYSVSREKKERFSLILESASTNQTSMYLCASSTNYRSSSYNEQFFGPGTRLTVL.

This clone was detected once. V gene TRBV2 combines with J gene TRBJ1-2; 12 bases fit TRBD1. V dropped 5 bases and J dropped 4; count of bases not matched to a gene: 5. CDR3 size: 15 residues. The germline gives CDR1 SNHLY, CDR2 FYNNEI. The chain's CDR3 is CASSPGTGGAYGYTF. In DNA, the CDR3 is TGTGCCAGCAGTCCCGGGACAGGGGGCGCCTATGGCTACACCTTC.

This chain joins TRBV30 and TRBJ1-4; 10 bases fit TRBD1. This CDR3 has 18 amino acids. V lost 5 bases, J lost 0 bases, and 12 bases stayed unmatched. CDR1 GTSNPN and CDR2 SVGIG come from the germline V gene (reference sequence). The CDR3 coding sequence is TGTGCCTGGGGGGGCCGTGGGACAGGGGTTACAACTAATGAAAAACTGTTTTTT. Encoded protein: CAWGGRGTGVTTNEKLFF.

This chain connects TRBV28 to TRBJ1-5, with a possible D match to TRBD1 (5 bases). CDR1 and CDR2 (germline): MDHEN, SYDVKM. V lost 5 bases, J lost 3 bases, and 17 bases lay in between. This CDR3 comprises 16 residues. Written as DNA, the CDR3 is TGTGCCAGCAGTGTTCTGGGGCGGGATCTCAATCAGCCCCAGCATTTT. Protein product: CASSVLGRDLNQPQHF.

This sequence joins TRBV30 and TRBJ2-5; D possibly corresponds to TRBD2 (6 bases). Germline CDR1 GTSNPN, CDR2 SVGIG (reference sequence). The V end lost 8 bases, the J end lost 4 bases, and 14 bases lay between the germline ends. The CDR3 has 12 amino acids. The DNA of the CDR3 is TGTGCCCAATCGGGACTGCGAGAGACCCAGTACTTC. Its protein product is CAQSGLRETQYF.

The CDR3 DNA follows: TGCGCCAGCAGCTCGTTCCCGGCGGGTGGGGTCTACGAGCAGTACTTC. Translated: CASSSFPAGGVYEQYF. The rearrangement uses TRBV4-3 and TRBJ2-7; tentative D call: TRBD2 (5 bases). This CDR3 has 16 amino acids. Germline CDR1 reads LGHNA; CDR2 reads YSLEER. V lost 5 bases to trimming and J lost 3 bases, with 20 bases between them.

The chain recombines TRBV7-2 with TRBJ2-1; tentatively, D is TRBD1 (6 bases). This CDR3 spans 15 amino acids. Trimming left V 6 bases short and J 3 bases short, with 15 bases between. The V gene's germline CDR1 is SGHTA and CDR2 FQGNSA. The CDR3 sequence is CASSLRAGDYNEQFF. The CDR3 DNA follows: TGTGCCAGCAGTCTAAGGGCAGGGGACTACAATGAGCAGTTCTTC.